This TCR beta chain was recovered during a study of molecular identifiers for immune sequencing clone quantification. Study at large: Replicate experiments took RNA from 20,000 or 100,000 naive CD8 cells, divided it five ways and sequenced four.

From germline, CDR1 is MNHEY and CDR2 SMNVEV (reference sequence). The length of the CDR3 is 15 residues. V was pared by 6 bases and J by 2 bases, with 9 bases of the junction left unmatched. This clonotype has ten or more counts. Naive CD8 T cells were sorted, and the gate applied was CD8+CD4-CCR7+CD45RA+. TCRdb reprocessed the PCR reads via MiXCR and lists one record per CDR3 protein. Of about 300,000 distinct CDR3 sequences in the sample, around 21% were seen once. Material: naive CD8+ T cells from blood, with Jurkat cell RNA spiked in. Regarding subset: FACS-sorted CD8+CD4-CCR7+CD45RA+ naive T cells. The TCR comes from a human donor in good health. Some libraries in this study had Jurkat cell RNA spiked in. V and J are TRBV27 and TRBJ2-7; 8 positions agree with TRBD2. The CDR3 sequence: CASSPLAGRAYEQYF. The CDR3, as DNA: TGTGCCAGCAGCCCCCTAGCCGGGAGGGCCTACGAGCAGTACTTC.